A selection of T cell receptor beta chains follows, all from one sample in a study of CD8+CD57+ T cells in acquired aplastic anemia. TCRdb independently ran MiXCR on the reads; one entry per CDR3 protein. The table has roughly 170,000 distinct CDR3 sequences, nearly 50% seen once. Sequencing was performed on sorted CD4+, CD8+, or CD8+CD57+ T cells (not recorded which) from PBMCs. Source of these receptors: a human donor with aplastic anemia. CDR3s include the opening cysteine and the closing phenylalanine or tryptophan. D genes are given only for firm matches. Part of the rows lack a size; the others show once, few, many or a class for expanded clones.

v_call: TRBV7-6
j_call: TRBJ1-6
d_call: -
clone_size: many
cdr3_nt: TGTGCCAGCAGCTTTAGGGAAATTGGGTCACCCCTCCACTTT
cdr3_aa: CASSFREIGSPLHF

v_call: TRBV7-9
j_call: TRBJ2-7
d_call: -
clone_size: -
cdr3_nt: TGTGCCAGCAGCTTAGGGACAGTATCCTACGAGCAGAACTTC
cdr3_aa: CASSLGTVSYEQNF

v_call: TRBV19
j_call: TRBJ2-7
d_call: TRBD1
clone_size: many
cdr3_nt: TGTGCCAGTAAGGCGCGGACAGGGGGTCCGTTCTACGAGCAGTACTTC
cdr3_aa: CASKARTGGPFYEQYF

v_call: TRBV7-9
j_call: TRBJ2-3
d_call: -
clone_size: -
cdr3_nt: TGTGCCAGCAGCTTACTCCGGGATGATACGCAGTATTTT
cdr3_aa: CASSLLRDDTQYF

v_call: TRBV20-1
j_call: TRBJ1-3
d_call: -
clone_size: -
cdr3_nt: TGCAGTGCCAAAGACCTTCACTCTGGAAACACCATATATTTT
cdr3_aa: CSAKDLHSGNTIYF

v_call: TRBV12-3/TRBV12-4
j_call: TRBJ1-2
d_call: -
clone_size: -
cdr3_nt: TGTGCCAGCAGTCCAGGGGCGGGGGGGGCCTATGGCTACACCTTC
cdr3_aa: CASSPGAGGAYGYTF

v_call: TRBV20-1
j_call: TRBJ2-7
d_call: -
clone_size: -
cdr3_nt: TGCAGTGCCCCGACTGGTCCAGCCTACGAGCAGTACTTC
cdr3_aa: CSAPTGPAYEQYF

v_call: TRBV12-3/TRBV12-4
j_call: TRBJ2-1
d_call: TRBD2
clone_size: many
cdr3_nt: TGTGCCAGCAGTTACTCGGGGGGGCGGTACAATGAGCAGTTCTTC
cdr3_aa: CASSYSGGRYNEQFF

v_call: TRBV10-3
j_call: TRBJ2-2
d_call: TRBD2
clone_size: -
cdr3_nt: TGTGCCGGGAGGGGTCACGGAAACACCGGGGAGCTGTTTTTT
cdr3_aa: CAGRGHGNTGELFF

v_call: TRBV2
j_call: TRBJ1-4
d_call: -
clone_size: many
cdr3_nt: TGTGCCACCAGCCGGACAACAACTAATGAAAAACTGTTTTTT
cdr3_aa: CATSRTTTNEKLFF

v_call: TRBV15
j_call: TRBJ2-1
d_call: TRBD1
clone_size: -
cdr3_nt: TGTGCCACCAGCGCCGGACAGGACACCTACAATGAGCAGTTCTTC
cdr3_aa: CATSAGQDTYNEQFF

v_call: TRBV12-3/TRBV12-4
j_call: TRBJ1-1
d_call: -
clone_size: -
cdr3_nt: TGTGCCAGCAGCCTAGGGCGACAGTTGGATGAAGCCTTCTTT
cdr3_aa: CASSLGRQLDEAFF

v_call: TRBV10-3
j_call: TRBJ2-7
d_call: -
clone_size: many
cdr3_nt: TGTGCCATCAGTGAGTCGCCAGGGTCCCCCTACGAGCAGTACTTC
cdr3_aa: CAISESPGSPYEQYF

v_call: TRBV29-1
j_call: TRBJ1-2
d_call: -
clone_size: -
cdr3_nt: TGCAGCGTTGAGCGGTGGGGGGGGGACTATGGCTACACCTTC
cdr3_aa: CSVERWGGDYGYTF

v_call: TRBV24-1
j_call: TRBJ2-2
d_call: -
clone_size: once
cdr3_nt: TGTGCCACCAGTGACTTTACAGGGAGGGACACCGGGGAGCTGTTTTTT
cdr3_aa: CATSDFTGRDTGELFF

v_call: TRBV10-3
j_call: TRBJ1-1
d_call: -
clone_size: -
cdr3_nt: TGTGCCATCAGTGGGATAGGGATGCCTGAAGCTTTCTTT
cdr3_aa: CAISGIGMPEAFF

v_call: TRBV27
j_call: TRBJ2-7
d_call: TRBD2
clone_size: many
cdr3_nt: TGTGCCAGCAGTTTGGGGACTAGCGGCTACGAGCAGTACTTC
cdr3_aa: CASSLGTSGYEQYF

v_call: TRBV6-1
j_call: TRBJ1-6
d_call: TRBD1
clone_size: many
cdr3_nt: TGTGCCAGCAGTGAAAGGACAGGTCTGAGGTCACCCCTCCACTTT
cdr3_aa: CASSERTGLRSPLHF

v_call: TRBV30
j_call: TRBJ2-7
d_call: -
clone_size: many
cdr3_nt: TGTGCCTGGAGAGGATGGAAAAGCTACGAGCAGTACTTC
cdr3_aa: CAWRGWKSYEQYF

v_call: TRBV6-5
j_call: TRBJ1-2
d_call: -
clone_size: many
cdr3_nt: TGTGCCAGCAGTTGGAAGGGCTATGGCTACACCTTC
cdr3_aa: CASSWKGYGYTF

v_call: TRBV19
j_call: TRBJ1-1
d_call: TRBD1
clone_size: -
cdr3_nt: TGTGCCAGTACCGAATCAGGACAGGCCAACACTGAAGCTTTCTTT
cdr3_aa: CASTESGQANTEAFF

v_call: TRBV6-1
j_call: TRBJ1-5
d_call: TRBD1
clone_size: -
cdr3_nt: TGTACCAGCAGTGGGGACAGCCCCAATCAGCCCCAGCATTTT
cdr3_aa: CTSSGDSPNQPQHF

v_call: TRBV29-1
j_call: TRBJ1-2
d_call: TRBD1
clone_size: -
cdr3_nt: TGCAGCGTTCGACCGGGACAGGGTTCTAACTATGGCTACACCTTC
cdr3_aa: CSVRPGQGSNYGYTF

v_call: TRBV5-1
j_call: TRBJ2-3
d_call: TRBD2
clone_size: few
cdr3_nt: TGCGCCAGCAGCGCCCTTGGACTAGCGGAAGCAGATACGCAGTATTTT
cdr3_aa: CASSALGLAEADTQYF

v_call: TRBV25-1
j_call: TRBJ1-1
d_call: -
clone_size: -
cdr3_nt: TGTGCCAGCAGTGACGACAGATTCTACACTGAAGCTTTCTTT
cdr3_aa: CASSDDRFYTEAFF

v_call: TRBV20-1
j_call: TRBJ2-3
d_call: TRBD2
clone_size: once
cdr3_nt: TGCAGTGCTAGCCGGGGGGGCTCAGATACGCAGTATTTT
cdr3_aa: CSASRGGSDTQYF

v_call: TRBV5-6
j_call: TRBJ2-7
d_call: -
clone_size: -
cdr3_nt: TGTGCCAGCAGCCCGGGACGAGGGGTATACGAGCAGTACTTC
cdr3_aa: CASSPGRGVYEQYF

v_call: TRBV5-1
j_call: TRBJ1-2
d_call: -
clone_size: many
cdr3_nt: TGCGCCAGCAGCTTGTCAGGGGCTAACTATGGCTACACCTTC
cdr3_aa: CASSLSGANYGYTF

v_call: TRBV7-9
j_call: TRBJ1-1
d_call: -
clone_size: -
cdr3_nt: TGTGCCAGCAGCTGGAGGAACACTGAAGCTTTCTTT
cdr3_aa: CASSWRNTEAFF

v_call: TRBV25-1
j_call: TRBJ2-7
d_call: TRBD1
clone_size: -
cdr3_nt: TGTGCCAGCAGCGGGACAGGGGTAACCTACGAGCAGTACTTC
cdr3_aa: CASSGTGVTYEQYF

v_call: TRBV11-3
j_call: TRBJ2-7
d_call: TRBD1
clone_size: few
cdr3_nt: TGTGCCAGCAGCCGGGAAGCGGTGACAGGGCGCTACGAGCAGTACTTC
cdr3_aa: CASSREAVTGRYEQYF

v_call: TRBV10-1
j_call: TRBJ2-5
d_call: -
clone_size: -
cdr3_nt: TGCGCCAGCAGTGGCGCCGGGAGAAAGACCCAGTACTTC
cdr3_aa: CASSGAGRKTQYF

v_call: TRBV20-1
j_call: TRBJ2-5
d_call: -
clone_size: -
cdr3_nt: TGCAGTGCTCACCGTTACGGGGGCTGGGAGACCCAGTACTTC
cdr3_aa: CSAHRYGGWETQYF